This TCR beta chain was obtained from a study of cytomegalovirus exposure and HLA in healthy donors. Points from the study as a whole: In a later analysis, specific HLA alleles were associated with 15,000 to 20,000 TCR beta sequences at a 0.05 false discovery rate.

The V end was cut by 0 bases, the J end by 5 bases, with 13 bases between. The CDR3 is 15 residues long. Germline V gene lookup returns CDR1 LGHNA and CDR2 YSLEER. Both 60 Vbeta primers and 13 Jbeta primers went into the PCR. TCRdb's copy holds only in-frame clones and misses some; the assay was immunoSEQ multiplex PCR. The sample has fewer than 250,000 clones; 75% to 85% are singletons. In this sample, this clone turned up many times. What it recognizes is unknown. Unrecorded immune exposure was likely among donors, who were nominally healthy when sampled. The rearrangement uses TRBV4-3 and TRBJ1-2; D might be TRBD1 (6 bases). Sequencing was performed on PBMCs. The clonotype was recovered from a woman in her forties or fifties in good health and CMV-seronegative. The CDR3 spells CASSQDRGAGYGYTF. The CDR3 coding sequence is TGCGCCAGCAGCCAAGATCGGGGGGCTGGATATGGCTACACCTTC.